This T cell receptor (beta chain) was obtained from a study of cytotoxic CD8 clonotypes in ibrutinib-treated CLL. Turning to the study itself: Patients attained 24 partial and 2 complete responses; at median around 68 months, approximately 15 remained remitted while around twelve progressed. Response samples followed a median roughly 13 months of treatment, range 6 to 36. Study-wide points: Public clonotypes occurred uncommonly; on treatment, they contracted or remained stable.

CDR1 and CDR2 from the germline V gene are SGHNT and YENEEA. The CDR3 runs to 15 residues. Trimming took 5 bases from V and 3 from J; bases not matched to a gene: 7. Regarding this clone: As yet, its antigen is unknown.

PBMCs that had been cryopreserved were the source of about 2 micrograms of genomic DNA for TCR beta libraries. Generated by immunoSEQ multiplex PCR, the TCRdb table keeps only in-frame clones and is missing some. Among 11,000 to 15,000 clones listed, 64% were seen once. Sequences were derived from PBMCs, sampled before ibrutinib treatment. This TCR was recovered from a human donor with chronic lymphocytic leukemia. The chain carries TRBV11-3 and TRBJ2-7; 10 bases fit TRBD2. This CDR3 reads CASSVTSGEGYEQYF. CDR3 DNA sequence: TGTGCCAGCAGCGTCACTAGCGGGGAGGGCTACGAGCAGTACTTC.